These T cell receptor beta chains were read from a single sample in a study of blood T cell repertoires in COVID-19. Some clones are missing from TCRdb's copy, which holds only in-frame ones; the method was immunoSEQ multiplex PCR. The table records about 150,000 clones, around 82% of them present only once. Sequenced input: peripheral blood. The receptors shown here come from a woman aged 45 to 65 with acute or convalescent COVID-19. Each CDR3 is given with its conserved first and last residue. The D gene is left open where the match is weak. Clone size appears in some rows only: once, few, many, or a class for an expanded clone.

abundance: NA
d_gene: NA
j_gene: TRBJ2-7
v_gene: TRBV27
CDR3aa: CASSSSRGAEQYF
CDR3nt: TGTGCCAGCAGTTCCTCCAGGGGGGCCGAGCAGTACTTC

abundance: NA
d_gene: TRBD2
j_gene: TRBJ2-7
v_gene: TRBV7-2
CDR3aa: CASSESGGASFYEQYF
CDR3nt: TGTGCCAGCAGCGAAAGCGGGGGGGCCAGTTTCTACGAGCAGTACTTC

abundance: NA
d_gene: TRBD1
j_gene: TRBJ2-7
v_gene: TRBV2
CDR3aa: CASSESSGQPDYEQYF
CDR3nt: TGTGCCAGCAGTGAATCGTCGGGACAGCCCGACTACGAGCAGTACTTC

abundance: few
d_gene: NA
j_gene: TRBJ1-4
v_gene: TRBV19
CDR3aa: CASTGSLNEKLFF
CDR3nt: TGTGCCAGTACCGGGTCCCTTAATGAAAAACTGTTTTTT

abundance: NA
d_gene: NA
j_gene: TRBJ2-2
v_gene: TRBV27
CDR3aa: CASSPPGAGELFF
CDR3nt: TGTGCCAGCAGTCCTCCCGGGGCCGGGGAGCTGTTTTTT

abundance: NA
d_gene: TRBD2
j_gene: TRBJ2-3
v_gene: TRBV7-2
CDR3aa: CASSPSGSGGAGTQYF
CDR3nt: TGTGCCAGCAGTCCATCCGGCAGCGGGGGGGCCGGTACGCAGTATTTT

abundance: NA
d_gene: NA
j_gene: TRBJ2-3
v_gene: TRBV7-3
CDR3aa: CASSLINGGADTQYF
CDR3nt: TGTGCCAGCAGCTTAATAAATGGAGGCGCAGATACGCAGTATTTT

abundance: NA
d_gene: NA
j_gene: TRBJ1-3
v_gene: TRBV28
CDR3aa: CASGPQGFGSGNTIYF
CDR3nt: TGTGCCAGCGGTCCGCAGGGCTTCGGATCAGGAAACACCATATATTTT

abundance: NA
d_gene: TRBD1
j_gene: TRBJ1-1
v_gene: TRBV2
CDR3aa: CAGGGQGGTEAFF
CDR3nt: TGTGCCGGAGGTGGGCAGGGGGGCACTGAAGCTTTCTTT

abundance: NA
d_gene: NA
j_gene: TRBJ1-6
v_gene: TRBV27
CDR3aa: CASSKPAGASYNSPLHF
CDR3nt: TGTGCCAGCAGTAAACCGGCAGGGGCCTCCTATAATTCACCCCTCCACTTT

abundance: NA
d_gene: NA
j_gene: TRBJ1-2
v_gene: TRBV4-3
CDR3aa: CASSQDQGGVYGYTF
CDR3nt: TGCGCCAGCAGCCAAGATCAAGGAGGGGTCTATGGCTACACCTTC

abundance: NA
d_gene: TRBD1
j_gene: TRBJ1-1
v_gene: TRBV6-2/TRBV6-3
CDR3aa: CASSSSGQGGGAFF
CDR3nt: TGTGCCAGCAGCTCGAGCGGACAGGGTGGTGGAGCTTTCTTT

abundance: NA
d_gene: NA
j_gene: TRBJ1-4
v_gene: TRBV5-1
CDR3aa: CASSLVGSGEKLFF
CDR3nt: TGCGCCAGCAGCCTAGTGGGTTCGGGTGAAAAACTGTTTTTT

abundance: NA
d_gene: NA
j_gene: TRBJ1-5
v_gene: TRBV27
CDR3aa: CASSKGTEPQHF
CDR3nt: TGTGCCAGCAGTAAGGGGACTGAACCCCAGCATTTT